This T cell receptor (beta chain) was profiled in a study of CD8+CD57+ T cells in acquired aplastic anemia. Study details: Sorted CD4+ and CD8+ cells yielded DNA averaging around 3 ug. Study observations and caveats: Patients had around 30 CD8+ CDR3 sequences in common with controls (the shared set). The CD8+ Simpson's diversity of patients and controls was not significantly different.

CD8+CD57+ cell expansion had been shown by flow cytometry in patients chosen for sequencing. Each of the patients presented with severe acquired aplastic anemia. About this clonotype: The antigen is not known.

Genomic DNA, the template, was used for profiling of the TCR beta VDJ and CDR3. TCRdb fed the reads into MiXCR, producing one record per CDR3 protein. The sample consists of 260,000 or so distinct CDR3 sequences, approximately 50% of them appearing once. The CDR3 loop spans 15 amino acids. The germline V and J ends were trimmed by 5 bases and 2 bases, with 16 bases remaining between them. Germline lookup yields CDR1 MGHDK and CDR2 SYGVNS. The gene calls are TRBV25-1 and TRBJ2-7, with D unclear. The sequence was collected from a human donor with aplastic anemia. The sequencing sample was made of sorted CD4+, CD8+, or CD8+CD57+ T cells (not recorded which) from PBMCs. The CDR3 reads CASSKSSRTTYEQYF. The CDR3 region has the DNA TGTGCCAGCAGTAAAAGTTCCAGGACCACCTACGAGCAGTACTTC.